The 30 T cell receptor beta chains listed next were all sequenced from one sample in a study of control samples from healthy donors and cancer patients. The assay was immunoSEQ multiplex PCR, and TCRdb's table has in-frame clones only and misses some. The sample records 150,000 or so clones, 70% to 90% being singletons. The sequenced sample consisted of blood. These receptors were collected from a man aged 25 to 40 in good health.

This chain connects TRBV6-5 to TRBJ2-2, with unresolved D. Trimming pared 8 bases from V and 2 bases from J, leaving 9 bases between. Germline V gives CDR1 MNHEY, CDR2 SVGAGI. This CDR3 contains 13 residues. CDR3 nucleotides: TGTGCCAGCGAGACAACCAACACCGGGGAGCTGTTTTTT. This gives the protein CASETTNTGELFF.

This sequence joins TRBV30 and TRBJ1-5; the match to TRBD1 covers 7 bases. CDR1 GTSNPN and CDR2 SVGIG come from the germline V gene (reference sequence). V was pared by 2 bases and J by 4 bases, with 5 bases of the junction left unmatched. The CDR3 contains 14 residues. The CDR3 loop reads CAWSPGTVNQPQHF. CDR3 bases: TGTGCCTGGAGTCCCGGGACAGTTAATCAGCCCCAGCATTTT.

The chain employs TRBV5-5 and TRBJ2-3, with 7 positions matching TRBD1. J was trimmed by 3 bases and V by 2 bases; bases with no gene match: 9. The CDR3 has 16 residues. CDR1 and CDR2 from the germline V gene are SGHKS and YYEKEE (reference sequence). The CDR3: CASSLRQGAETDTQYF. In nucleotides, the CDR3 is TGTGCCAGCAGCTTAAGACAGGGAGCGGAGACAGATACGCAGTATTTT.

This chain joins TRBV15 and TRBJ1-2, with 10 bases fitting TRBD1. The V gene's germline CDR1 is LNHNV and CDR2 YYDKDF (reference sequence). This CDR3 is 15 amino acids long. V was clipped by 3 bases and J by 4 bases; unmatched bases: 5. CDR3 nucleotides: TGTGCCACCAGCAGGGACAGGGGGAGTTTCTATGGCTACACCTTC. Translated, it gives CATSRDRGSFYGYTF.

This clone was counted once. The chain carries TRBV4-1 and TRBJ1-1; maybe TRBD1 (5 bases). V was clipped by 2 bases and J by 0 bases, with 10 bases between them. Germline values: CDR1 MGHRA, CDR2 YSYEKL. This CDR3 spans 15 amino acids. DNA for the CDR3: TGCGCCAGCAGCCAACCGGGACGGTTGAACACTGAAGCTTTCTTT. This codes for CASSQPGRLNTEAFF.

The chain has TRBV28 and TRBJ2-1; no clear D. V was clipped by 4 bases and J by 3 bases, with 10 bases between them. Germline values: CDR1 MDHEN, CDR2 SYDVKM. The CDR3 totals 14 residues. The CDR3 sequence: CASSSEAGYNEQFF. The CDR3, as DNA: TGTGCCAGCAGTTCTGAGGCAGGCTACAATGAGCAGTTCTTC. Variable domain in full (rest from reference TRBV28 and TRBJ2-1): DVKVTQSSRYLVKRTGEKVFLECVQDMDHENMFWYRQDPGLGLRLIYFSYDVKMKEKGDIPEGYSVSREKKERFSLILESASTNQTSMYLCASSSEAGYNEQFFGPGTRLTVL.

The chain recombines TRBV28 with TRBJ2-7; possibly TRBD1 for D (6 bases). This CDR3 comprises 12 residues. Between the trimmed V and J ends, which lost 6 bases and 3 bases, there was a span of 9 bases. CDR1 is MDHEN and CDR2 is SYDVKM in the germline V gene. The CDR3: CASRQTGYEQYF. CDR3 sequence (DNA): TGTGCCAGCAGGCAGACAGGCTACGAGCAGTACTTC. Supplemented by reference TRBV28 and TRBJ2-7, the full variable domain reads DVKVTQSSRYLVKRTGEKVFLECVQDMDHENMFWYRQDPGLGLRLIYFSYDVKMKEKGDIPEGYSVSREKKERFSLILESASTNQTSMYLCASRQTGYEQYFGPGTRLTVT.

The chain recombines TRBV19 with TRBJ1-5, with 9 bases matching TRBD1. This CDR3 has 12 amino acids. V gave up 11 bases and J gave up 6 bases; unmatched junction bases: 5. The germline V gene encodes CDR1 LNHDA and CDR2 SQIVND (reference sequence). The CDR3 nucleotides are TGTGCCGCAGGACAGGGGAGTCAGCCCCAGCATTTT. Amino acids: CAAGQGSQPQHF.

This clone was counted between two and nine times. The chain uses TRBV18 and TRBJ1-3; possibly TRBD1 for D (6 bases). The CDR3 runs 15 residues. From germline, CDR1 is KGHSH and CDR2 LQKENI. Between the trimmed V and J ends, which lost 1 base and 2 bases, there was a span of 9 bases. In DNA form, the CDR3 reads TGTGCCAGCTCACCACGGAGGGGGGCTGGAAACACCATATATTTT. The encoded protein is CASSPRRGAGNTIYF.

This clone has just one count. The chain uses TRBV19 and TRBJ2-2, with D perhaps matching TRBD2 (5 bases). The V gene's germline CDR1 is LNHDA and CDR2 SQIVND (reference sequence). V was shortened by 3 bases and J by 7 bases, with 12 bases between the two germline ends. This CDR3 has 14 residues. The CDR3 DNA reads as TGTGCCAGTAGTATTGAAGCGGTCGACGGGGAGCTGTTTTTT. It yields the protein CASSIEAVDGELFF.

V is TRBV3-1 (or the pseudogene TRBV3-2) and J is TRBJ2-7; the D gene is possibly TRBD2 (5 bases). Germline V gene lookup returns CDR1 LGHDT and CDR2 YNNKEL (reference sequence). The CDR3 sequence is 13 residues long. Trimming shortened V by 2 bases and J by 9 bases, and 14 bases separated the two germline ends. The CDR3 sequence is CASSQFREAAQYF. CDR3 nucleotides: TGTGCCAGCAGCCAATTTCGGGAAGCGGCGCAGTACTTC.

This chain joins TRBV2 and TRBJ1-1; TRBD1 aligns across 7 bases. This CDR3 region has 15 residues. V gave up 5 bases and J gave up 1 base; unmatched junction bases: 7. The germline V gene has CDR1 SNHLY and CDR2 FYNNEI. CDR3 sequence (DNA): TGTGCCAGCAGTACCCAACAGGGGTCGAACACTGAAGCTTTCTTT. It yields the protein CASSTQQGSNTEAFF.

This sequence joins TRBV2 and TRBJ2-1; TRBD2 might be the D (6 bases). The CDR3 extends over 15 amino acids. The germline CDR1 and CDR2 sequences are SNHLY and FYNNEI. V gave up 4 bases and J gave up 3 bases, with 13 bases separating them. The CDR3 here is CASSVTVEGYNEQFF. The CDR3 DNA reads TGTGCCAGCAGTGTGACCGTGGAGGGCTACAATGAGCAGTTCTTC.

V usage is TRBV7-2 and J usage is TRBJ2-5, with 7 bases aligning to TRBD1. In germline, CDR1 is SGHTA, CDR2 FQGNSA. V was clipped by 2 bases and J by 4 bases; unmatched bases: 1. CDR3 size: 13 residues. The CDR3 bases are TGTGCCAGCAGCTTAAGACAGGGAGAGACCCAGTACTTC. Protein: CASSLRQGETQYF.

V is TRBV7-9 and J is TRBJ1-6; TRBD1 agrees at 7 bases. The CDR3 has 14 residues. Germline V lookup: CDR1 SEHNR, CDR2 FQNEAQ (reference sequence). The V and J ends lost 7 bases and 10 bases, in that order; junction bases with no gene match: 10. CDR3 residues: CASNLQGVVSPLHF. CDR3 bases: TGTGCCAGCAACTTGCAGGGGGTAGTATCACCCCTCCACTTT.

The chain combines TRBV11-2 with TRBJ1-3; perhaps TRBD1 as D (5 bases). The CDR3 extends over 17 amino acids. With 0 bases removed from V and 0 bases from J, the gap between germline ends came to 12 bases. CDR1 SGHAT and CDR2 FQNNGV come from the germline V gene. The CDR3 region is CASSLESRGLSGNTIYF. CDR3 in DNA: TGTGCCAGCAGCTTAGAATCACGGGGACTCTCTGGAAACACCATATATTTT. The whole variable domain, filled in from reference TRBV11-2 and TRBJ1-3, reads EAGVAQSPRYKIIEKRQSVAFWCNPISGHATLYWYQQILGQGPKLLIQFQNNGVVDDSQLPKDRFSAERLKGVDSTLKIQPAKLEDSAVYLCASSLESRGLSGNTIYFGEGSWLTVV.

The chain employs TRBV19 and TRBJ2-1; either TRBD1 or TRBD2 may fit D (5 bases each). CDR1 and CDR2 (germline): LNHDA, SQIVND (reference sequence). This CDR3 comprises 13 residues. Trimming removed 7 bases from V and 7 bases from J, with 14 bases in between. The CDR3 loop is CASTLDRGNEQFF. The DNA of the CDR3 is TGTGCCAGTACCTTAGACAGAGGGAATGAGCAGTTCTTC. Together with reference TRBV19 and TRBJ2-1, the CDR3 gives the full variable domain: DGGITQSPKYLFRKEGQNVTLSCEQNLNHDAMYWYRQDPGQGLRLIYYSQIVNDFQKGDIAEGYSVSREKKESFPLTVTSAQKNPTAFYLCASTLDRGNEQFFGPGTRLTVL.

The chain uses TRBV27 and TRBJ1-5; D gene uncertain. This CDR3 region has 12 residues. The germline CDR1 and CDR2 sequences are MNHEY and SMNVEV (reference sequence). V was pared by 8 bases and J by 4 bases, with 9 bases between. The CDR3 reads CASAPRNQPQHF. DNA for the CDR3: TGTGCCAGCGCGCCAAGGAATCAGCCCCAGCATTTT.

J is TRBJ1-5 and V is TRBV28, with D uncertain. CDR3 size: 12 residues. Germline V lookup: CDR1 MDHEN, CDR2 SYDVKM. With 5 bases removed from V and 9 bases from J, the gap between germline ends came to 11 bases. CDR3 region: CASSPLKRPQHF. Here the CDR3 DNA reads TGTGCCAGCAGTCCCCTTAAGAGGCCCCAGCATTTT.

J is TRBJ1-4 and V is TRBV7-2; possible D gene TRBD1, 6 bases. Germline V lookup: CDR1 SGHTA, CDR2 FQGNSA. The CDR3 is made up of 14 amino acids. With 3 bases removed from V and 7 bases from J, the gap between germline ends came to 12 bases. The CDR3 loop is CASSFRDKGEKLFF. The CDR3 DNA follows: TGTGCCAGCAGCTTCCGGGACAAGGGTGAAAAACTGTTTTTT.

This clone was seen a few times. The J gene is TRBJ1-1, the V gene TRBV6-2 or TRBV6-3; weak D call: TRBD1 (5 bases). Per germline, CDR1 MNHEY and CDR2 SVGEGT. V was trimmed by 4 bases and J by 1 base, leaving 7 bases between them. CDR3 size: 13 residues. This chain's CDR3 is CASSSQGNTEAFF. CDR3 in DNA: TGTGCCAGCAGTTCCCAGGGGAACACTGAAGCTTTCTTT.

The chain has TRBV5-1 and TRBJ1-1; tentative D call: TRBD1 (6 bases). Germline loops: CDR1 SGHRS, CDR2 YFSETQ. CDR3 size: 13 residues. The ends were cut back, 7 bases at V and 4 bases at J, with 14 bases in the middle. The CDR3 sequence: CASAGHLSTEAFF. The CDR3 region has the DNA TGCGCCAGCGCGGGACACCTCTCCACTGAAGCTTTCTTT.

This chain uses TRBV7-9 with TRBJ2-7; D is possibly TRBD2 (6 bases). The CDR3 totals 13 residues. Per the germline V gene, CDR1 is SEHNR and CDR2 is FQNEAQ (reference sequence). The ends were cut back, 4 bases at V and 2 bases at J, with 9 bases in the middle. This CDR3 reads CASSSPGAYEQYF. CDR3 in DNA: TGTGCCAGCAGCTCCCCGGGAGCCTACGAGCAGTACTTC.

This clone showed up many times. The V call is TRBV5-1, the J call TRBJ1-6; a weak D match, TRBD1 (5 bases). The ends were cut back, 0 bases at V and 7 bases at J, with 17 bases in the middle. The CDR3 runs to 17 residues. Germline values: CDR1 SGHRS, CDR2 YFSETQ. This CDR3 is CASSLDPLGAENSPLHF. For the CDR3, the DNA is TGCGCCAGCAGCTTGGATCCATTAGGGGCTGAGAATTCACCCCTCCACTTT.

This chain connects TRBV18 to TRBJ1-1, with D uncertain. Germline V gene sequence: CDR1 KGHSH, CDR2 LQKENI. V lost 4 bases, J lost 2 bases, and 11 bases lay in between. The CDR3 consists of 14 residues. The CDR3 spells CASSRLAANTEAFF. For the CDR3, the DNA is TGTGCCAGCTCACGTTTAGCAGCTAACACTGAAGCTTTCTTT.

The chain has TRBV7-3 and TRBJ1-2; possible D gene TRBD1, 6 bases. The V and J ends lost 3 bases and 7 bases respectively, with 12 bases between them. Germline CDR1 and CDR2: SGHTA and FQGTGA. The CDR3 consists of 13 residues. In DNA, the CDR3 is TGTGCCAGCAGCTTGGGGGGCAGAGGTGGCTACACCTTC. This encodes CASSLGGRGGYTF. The variable domain in full, completed from reference TRBV7-3 and TRBJ1-2, reads GAGVSQTPSNKVTEKGKYVELRCDPISGHTALYWYRQSLGQGPEFLIYFQGTGAADDSGLPNDRFFAVRPEGSVSTLKIQRTERGDSAVYLCASSLGGRGGYTFGSGTRLTVV.

V is TRBV19 and J is TRBJ1-3; the D is unclear. V was trimmed by 4 bases and J by 7 bases, leaving 8 bases between them. The germline gives CDR1 LNHDA, CDR2 SQIVND (reference sequence). CDR3 length: 12 amino acids. The CDR3 region is CASSNLRNTIYF. CDR3 bases: TGTGCCAGTAGTAACCTGAGGAACACCATATATTTT.

This chain uses TRBV5-1 with TRBJ1-2; D is unresolved. Between the trimmed V and J ends, which lost 6 bases and 3 bases, there was a span of 15 bases. Germline CDR1 reads SGHRS; CDR2 reads YFSETQ. The CDR3 sequence is 14 residues long. CDR3 amino acids: CASKAGPGYYGYTF. CDR3 bases: TGCGCCAGCAAGGCGGGTCCGGGCTACTATGGCTACACCTTC.

The V gene is TRBV5-4, the J gene TRBJ2-4, with a possible D match to TRBD2 (5 bases). The germline CDR1 and CDR2 sequences are SGHNT and YYREEE (reference sequence). The length of the CDR3 is 15 residues. The V gene lost 6 bases and the J gene lost 1 base, with 14 bases spanning the gap. CDR3 DNA sequence: TGTGCCAGCATGGGCCAGGACTCGGCCAAAAACATTCAGTACTTC. Amino acid sequence: CASMGQDSAKNIQYF.

The J gene is TRBJ1-4, the V gene TRBV7-9; no firm D call. CDR1 and CDR2 (germline): SEHNR, FQNEAQ (reference sequence). V lost 5 bases and J 1 base, leaving 14 bases between the germline ends. This CDR3 contains 16 residues. This CDR3 reads CASSELTVETNEKLFF. DNA for the CDR3: TGTGCCAGCAGCGAGCTGACGGTGGAAACTAATGAAAAACTGTTTTTT.